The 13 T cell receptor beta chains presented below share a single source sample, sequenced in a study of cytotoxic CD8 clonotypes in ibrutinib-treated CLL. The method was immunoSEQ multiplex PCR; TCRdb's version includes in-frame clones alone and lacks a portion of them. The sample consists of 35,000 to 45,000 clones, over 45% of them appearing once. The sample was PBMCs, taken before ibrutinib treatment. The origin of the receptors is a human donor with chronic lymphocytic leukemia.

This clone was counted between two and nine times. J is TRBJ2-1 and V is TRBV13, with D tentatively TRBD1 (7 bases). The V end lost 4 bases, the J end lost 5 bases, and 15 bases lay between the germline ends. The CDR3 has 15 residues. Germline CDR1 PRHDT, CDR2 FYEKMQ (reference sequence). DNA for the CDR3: TGTGCCAGCAGCTCCCCGGGCAGGGGGGACAATGAGCAGTTCTTC. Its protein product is CASSSPGRGDNEQFF.

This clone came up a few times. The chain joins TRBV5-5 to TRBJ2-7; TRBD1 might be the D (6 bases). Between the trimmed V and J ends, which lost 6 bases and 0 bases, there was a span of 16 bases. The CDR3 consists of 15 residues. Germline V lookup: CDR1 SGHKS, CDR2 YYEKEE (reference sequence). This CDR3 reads CASIRRDTYSYEQYF. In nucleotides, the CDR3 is TGTGCCAGCATCCGTCGGGACACCTACTCCTACGAGCAGTACTTC.

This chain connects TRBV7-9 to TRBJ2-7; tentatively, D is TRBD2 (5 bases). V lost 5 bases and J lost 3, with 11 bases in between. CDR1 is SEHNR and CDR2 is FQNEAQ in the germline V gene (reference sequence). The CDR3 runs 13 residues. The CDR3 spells CASSQPRGYEQYF. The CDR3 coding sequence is TGTGCCAGCAGCCAACCCCGGGGCTACGAGCAGTACTTC.

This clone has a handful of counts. The CDR3 sequence: CASSQAYVSSYNSPLHF. The CDR3, as DNA: TGCGCCAGCAGCCAAGCCTACGTGAGCTCCTATAATTCACCCCTCCACTTT. The chain carries TRBV4-1 and TRBJ1-6; D uncertain. Trimming took 1 base from V and 0 from J, leaving 10 bases between them. CDR3 length: 17 amino acids. Germline CDR1 reads MGHRA; CDR2 reads YSYEKL.

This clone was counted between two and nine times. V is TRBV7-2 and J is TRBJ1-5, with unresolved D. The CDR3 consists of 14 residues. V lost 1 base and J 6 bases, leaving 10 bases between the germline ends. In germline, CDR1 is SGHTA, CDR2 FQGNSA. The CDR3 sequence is CASSLGFEGQPQHF. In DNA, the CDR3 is TGTGCCAGCAGCTTAGGATTCGAAGGTCAGCCCCAGCATTTT.

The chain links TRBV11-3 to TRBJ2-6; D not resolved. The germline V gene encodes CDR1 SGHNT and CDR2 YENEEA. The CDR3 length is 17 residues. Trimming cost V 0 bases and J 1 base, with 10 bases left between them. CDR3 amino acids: CASSLDGRSSGANVLTF. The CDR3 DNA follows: TGTGCCAGCAGCTTAGACGGTCGGTCTTCTGGGGCCAACGTCCTGACTTTC.

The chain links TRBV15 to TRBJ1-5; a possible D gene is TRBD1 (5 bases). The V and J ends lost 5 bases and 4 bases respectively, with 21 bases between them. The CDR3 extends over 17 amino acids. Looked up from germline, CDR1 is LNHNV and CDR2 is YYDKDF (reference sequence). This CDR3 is CATSPRRQGTINQPQHF. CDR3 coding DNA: TGTGCCACCAGCCCCCGTAGGCAGGGTACGATTAATCAGCCCCAGCATTTT.

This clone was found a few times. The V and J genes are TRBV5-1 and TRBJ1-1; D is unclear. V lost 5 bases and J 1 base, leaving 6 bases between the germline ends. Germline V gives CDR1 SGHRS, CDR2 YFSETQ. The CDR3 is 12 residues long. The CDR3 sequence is CASRWENTEAFF. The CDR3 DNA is TGCGCCAGCAGGTGGGAGAACACTGAAGCTTTCTTT.

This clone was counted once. CDR3 bases: TGTGCCAGCAGCTTGGTTCCAGGGGGTAGTTCCTACTATGGCTACACCTTC. Translated, it gives CASSLVPGGSSYYGYTF. The chain has TRBV5-6 and TRBJ1-2, with 7 positions matching TRBD1. Germline-derived CDR1 and CDR2 are SGHDT and YYEEEE. The CDR3 totals 17 residues. The V and J ends lost 0 bases and 3 bases, in that order; junction bases with no gene match: 11.

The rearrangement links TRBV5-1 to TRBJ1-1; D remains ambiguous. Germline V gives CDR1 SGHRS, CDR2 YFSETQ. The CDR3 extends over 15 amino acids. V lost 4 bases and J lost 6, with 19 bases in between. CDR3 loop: CASSPDGNAVPEAFF. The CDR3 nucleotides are TGCGCCAGCAGCCCTGACGGAAACGCAGTACCTGAAGCTTTCTTT. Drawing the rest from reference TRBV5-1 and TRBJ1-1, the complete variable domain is KAGVTQTPRYLIKTRGQQVTLSCSPISGHRSVSWYQQTPGQGLQFLFEYFSETQRNKGNFPGRFSGRQFSNSRSEMNVSTLELGDSALYLCASSPDGNAVPEAFFGQGTRLTVV.

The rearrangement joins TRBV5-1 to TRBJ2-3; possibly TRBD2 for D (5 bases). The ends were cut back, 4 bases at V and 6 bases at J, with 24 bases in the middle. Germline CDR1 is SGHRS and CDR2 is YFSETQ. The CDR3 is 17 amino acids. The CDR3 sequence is CASSDSRAGVYVDTQYF. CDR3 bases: TGCGCCAGCAGCGACTCTCGGGCGGGCGTTTATGTTGATACGCAGTATTTT.

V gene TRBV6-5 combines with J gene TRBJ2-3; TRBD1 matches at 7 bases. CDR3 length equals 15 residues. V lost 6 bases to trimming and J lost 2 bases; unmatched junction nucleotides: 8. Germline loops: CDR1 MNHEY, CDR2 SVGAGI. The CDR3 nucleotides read TGTGCCAGCAGCCCTCCGGGACAGACCACAGATACGCAGTATTTT. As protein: CASSPPGQTTDTQYF.

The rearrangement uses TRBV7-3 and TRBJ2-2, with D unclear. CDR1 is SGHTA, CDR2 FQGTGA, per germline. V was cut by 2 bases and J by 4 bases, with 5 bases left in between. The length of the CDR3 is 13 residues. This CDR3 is CASSLRATGELFF. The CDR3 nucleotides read TGTGCCAGCAGCTTACGGGCCACCGGGGAGCTGTTTTTT. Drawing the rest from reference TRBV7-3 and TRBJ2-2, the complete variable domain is GAGVSQTPSNKVTEKGKYVELRCDPISGHTALYWYRQSLGQGPEFLIYFQGTGAADDSGLPNDRFFAVRPEGSVSTLKIQRTERGDSAVYLCASSLRATGELFFGEGSRLTVL.